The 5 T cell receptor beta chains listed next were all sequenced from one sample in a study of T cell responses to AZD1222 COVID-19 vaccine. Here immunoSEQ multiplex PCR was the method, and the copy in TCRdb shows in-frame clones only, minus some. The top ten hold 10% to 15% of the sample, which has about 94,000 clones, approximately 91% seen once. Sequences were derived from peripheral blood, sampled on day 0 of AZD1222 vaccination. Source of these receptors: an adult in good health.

The CDR3 nucleotides are TGTGCCAGCAGCCAAACGGACAGGGATGGCTACACCTTC. Translation gives CASSQTDRDGYTF. The chain joins TRBV3-1 (or the pseudogene TRBV3-2) to TRBJ1-2; 8 bases map to TRBD1. The junction had 2 bases not matched to a gene; V was cut back by 2 bases and J by 6 bases. This CDR3 is built from 13 residues. Germline V lookup: CDR1 LGHDT, CDR2 YNNKEL (reference sequence).

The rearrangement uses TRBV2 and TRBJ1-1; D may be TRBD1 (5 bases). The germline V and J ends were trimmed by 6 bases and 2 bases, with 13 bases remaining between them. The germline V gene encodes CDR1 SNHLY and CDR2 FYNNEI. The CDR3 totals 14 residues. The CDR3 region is CASRIRTTNTEAFF. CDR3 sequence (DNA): TGTGCCAGCAGGATTCGGACAACTAACACTGAAGCTTTCTTT.

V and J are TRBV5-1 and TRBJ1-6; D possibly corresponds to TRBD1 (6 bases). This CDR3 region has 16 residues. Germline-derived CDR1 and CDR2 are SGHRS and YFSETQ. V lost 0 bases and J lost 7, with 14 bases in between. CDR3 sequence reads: CASSLDVPGANSPLHF. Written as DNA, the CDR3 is TGCGCCAGCAGCTTGGACGTGCCGGGGGCAAATTCACCCCTCCACTTT.

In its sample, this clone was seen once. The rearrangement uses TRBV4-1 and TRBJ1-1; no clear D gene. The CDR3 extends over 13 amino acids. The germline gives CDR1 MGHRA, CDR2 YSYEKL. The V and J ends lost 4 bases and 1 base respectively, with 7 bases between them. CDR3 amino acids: CASSLKGNTEAFF. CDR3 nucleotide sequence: TGCGCCAGCAGCCTTAAGGGGAACACTGAAGCTTTCTTT.

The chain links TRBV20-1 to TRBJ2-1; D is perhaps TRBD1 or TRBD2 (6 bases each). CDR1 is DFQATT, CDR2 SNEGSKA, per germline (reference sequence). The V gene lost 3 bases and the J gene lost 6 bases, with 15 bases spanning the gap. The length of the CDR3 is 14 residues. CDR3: CSASSQWGANEQFF. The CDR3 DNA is TGCAGTGCTAGTTCTCAGTGGGGGGCCAATGAGCAGTTCTTC.